This T cell receptor (beta chain) was recorded in a study of T cell repertoires in cytomegalovirus infection. Study-wide background: Researchers turned to recently identified HLA-C-restricted CMV epitopes as well as well-studied HLA-B-restricted ones. Indicated by public TCR beta signatures were CMV infection and matching HLA type.

The V and J ends lost 5 bases and 8 bases respectively, with 15 bases between them. The CDR3 has 14 amino acids. In germline, CDR1 is MNHNS, CDR2 SASEGT. General observations from the study: Dominating the ex vivo response were HLA-C-restricted CMV-specific TCR beta clonotypes. Carriage of CMV together with the relevant HLA was identifiable through cumulative public TCR beta family frequency.

TCRdb reanalysed the reads using MiXCR and keeps one entry per CDR3 protein. This table holds hundreds of thousands of distinct CDR3 sequences, roughly a third found once. With regard to this clonotype: Its target is not known.

Sequences were derived from cultured PBMCs, sampled from culture after CMV antigen stimulation. This TCR came from a human donor in good health (CMV status not recorded). Some clones in this sample may be carry-over from other donors' samples. The chain is built from TRBV6-1 and TRBJ2-2, with a tentative D call TRBD2 (5 bases). This CDR3 is CASSTRTGSGELFF. CDR3 bases: TGTGCCAGCAGTACCCGGACTGGATCTGGGGAGCTGTTTTTT.